This T cell receptor (beta chain) was recorded in a study of early T cells in non-severe SARS-CoV-2 infection. As for the study in general: Chains from this unsorted whole-blood bulk RNA could not be paired.

Individual cDNA molecules were tagged with unique molecular identifiers, the study reported. TCRdb re-derived calls from the 5' RACE reads in MiXCR, one entry per CDR3 protein. The sample includes about 80,000 distinct CDR3 sequences, over 9.5% seen only once; the top ten take 3.4%. Germline V gives CDR1 SGHKS, CDR2 YYEKEE (reference sequence). V lost 0 bases and J lost 3, with 12 bases in between. CDR3 length: 15 amino acids. Regarding the study as a whole: The VDJdb matching leaned toward anti-spike CD8 responses and overlooked private and CD4 specificities.

This clonotype was recorded a few times. Its antigen is not identified. V and J are TRBV5-5 and TRBJ1-2; D not certain. The TCR was taken from an adult who was a healthcare worker with PCR-confirmed SARS-CoV-2 infection or an uninfected control (not recorded which). The sequencing sample was made of whole blood. Here the CDR3 DNA reads TGTGCCAGCAGCTTGGGTACCACATTTTACTATGGCTACACCTTC. Its translation: CASSLGTTFYYGYTF.